What follows are 10 T cell receptor beta chains derived from one specimen sequenced in a study of spatial heterogeneity in lung cancer. Each CDR3 protein is one row after TCRdb ran MiXCR on the 5' RACE reads. This table has tens of thousands of distinct CDR3 sequences, 10% to 15% appearing once. Time point denoted: sample taken at primary tumor resection. Whole RNA obtained from tumor, nontumor lung or frozen PBMC underwent sequencing without sorting. Sequencing was performed on PBMCs, taken at surgery. These receptor sequences come from a male donor with early-stage non-small cell lung cancer.

In its sample, this clonotype was seen a few times. The rearrangement links TRBV4-2 to TRBJ2-1; D ambiguous. This CDR3 is 11 amino acids long. The germline gives CDR1 LGHNA, CDR2 YNFKEQ. V was cut by 4 bases and J by 10 bases, with 8 bases left in between. CDR3: CASSLSREQFF. CDR3 sequence (DNA): TGTGCCAGCAGCCTTTCCAGGGAGCAGTTCTTC.

This chain uses TRBV7-6 with TRBJ2-3, with 9 positions matching TRBD2. After removal of 5 bases from V and 6 bases from J, the junction contained 9 bases not matched to a gene. The CDR3 loop spans 15 amino acids. The V gene's germline CDR1 is SGHVS and CDR2 FNYEAQ. CDR3 bases: TGTGCCAGCAGCGCGGGACTAGCCCCCAGGGATACGCAGTATTTT. It codes for CASSAGLAPRDTQYF.

The V call is TRBV13, the J call TRBJ1-2; possible D gene TRBD1, 6 bases. Looked up from germline, CDR1 is PRHDT and CDR2 is FYEKMQ (reference sequence). The CDR3 runs to 14 residues. Trimming left V 1 base short and J 6 bases short, with 12 bases between. CDR3 protein: CASSLEQGEDGYTF. DNA of the CDR3: TGTGCCAGCAGCTTAGAACAGGGAGAAGATGGCTACACCTTC.

The table lists this clonotype with a few counts. The chain joins TRBV20-1 to TRBJ2-7, with D possibly matching TRBD2 (6 bases). Germline values: CDR1 DFQATT, CDR2 SNEGSKA (reference sequence). The V end lost 1 base, the J end lost 4 bases, and 17 bases lay between the germline ends. The CDR3 covers 15 residues. The CDR3 DNA is TGCAGTGCTAGAGGTGGGACCGGGGGTAGTTACGAGCAGTACTTC. As protein: CSARGGTGGSYEQYF.

The CDR3 spells CASSLRRGSGGFQPQHF. CDR3 in DNA: TGTGCCAGCAGTCTTCGGAGGGGGAGTGGAGGTTTTCAGCCCCAGCATTTT. The V gene is TRBV2, the J gene TRBJ1-5; possibly TRBD1 for D (6 bases). The V end was cut by 5 bases, the J end by 6 bases, with 23 bases between. CDR3 size: 17 residues. Germline CDR1 is SNHLY and CDR2 is FYNNEI.

The sample holds one count of this clonotype. The chain links TRBV5-1 to TRBJ2-5; D is perhaps TRBD1 (5 bases). Trimming took 2 bases from V and 0 from J, leaving 8 bases between them. From germline, CDR1 is SGHRS and CDR2 YFSETQ. The CDR3 covers 14 residues. The DNA for the CDR3 is TGCGCCAGCAGCTTCCCGGACAACCAAGAGACCCAGTACTTC. It codes for CASSFPDNQETQYF.

The rearrangement joins TRBV3-1 to TRBJ2-5; weak D call: TRBD2 (5 bases). Germline V gene sequence: CDR1 LGHDT, CDR2 YNNKEL (reference sequence). Trimming took off 4 bases at V and 2 bases at J, with 23 bases between the two ends. CDR3 length equals 18 residues. The CDR3 protein is CASSPLVRVNGEQETQYF. The CDR3 DNA follows: TGTGCCAGCAGCCCCCTTGTTAGGGTGAATGGGGAGCAAGAGACCCAGTACTTC.

This clonotype was seen more than once but under ten times. The chain is built from TRBV29-1 and TRBJ1-1, with D tentatively TRBD1 (5 bases). This CDR3 has 13 amino acids. V gave up 6 bases and J gave up 0 bases, with 11 bases separating them. Germline V gene lookup returns CDR1 SQVTM and CDR2 ANQGSEA. CDR3 residues: CSVWGELNTEAFF. In DNA, the CDR3 is TGCAGCGTCTGGGGGGAACTGAACACTGAAGCTTTCTTT.

This clonotype turned up a few times. The chain couples TRBV20-1 to TRBJ1-5; D ambiguous. With 3 bases removed from V and 2 bases from J, the gap between germline ends came to 14 bases. This CDR3 has 15 residues. CDR1 and CDR2 (germline): DFQATT, SNEGSKA (reference sequence). The chain's CDR3 is CSASFMPYGNQPQHF. The CDR3, as DNA: TGCAGTGCTAGTTTTATGCCTTATGGCAATCAGCCCCAGCATTTT.

The V gene is TRBV12-3 or TRBV12-4, the J gene TRBJ2-6; tentative D call: TRBD1 (5 bases). CDR3 length equals 20 residues. The V and J ends lost 7 bases and 0 bases respectively, with 25 bases between them. CDR3 in DNA: TGTGCCAGCATCTTACCCGTAACAGGTTATTACGGCTCTGGGGCCAACGTCCTGACTTTC. The encoded protein is CASILPVTGYYGSGANVLTF.